This T cell receptor beta chain stems from a study of CD8+CD57+ T cells in acquired aplastic anemia. About the research overall: Sorted CD4+ and CD8+ cells yielded approximately 3.4 ug of DNA on average.

CDR3 and TCR beta VDJ profiling relied on a genomic DNA template. In TCRdb, the reads were re-called with MiXCR into one record per CDR3 protein. The table has about 200,000 distinct CDR3 sequences, about half seen once. Ten or more counts support this clonotype. From germline, CDR1 is DFQATT and CDR2 SNEGSKA (reference sequence). Losses at the gene ends were 1 base for V and 4 bases for J; bases not matched to a gene: 7. The CDR3 runs to 17 residues. Flow cytometry had shown expanded CD8+CD57+ cells in the patients chosen for sequencing. Each patient gave a blood sample that was collected before any therapy had been received.

The TCR was taken from a human donor with aplastic anemia. The chain links TRBV20-1 to TRBJ1-6; 10 nucleotides agree with TRBD1. Sequences were obtained from sorted CD4+, CD8+, or CD8+CD57+ T cells (not recorded which) from PBMCs. The CDR3: CSARAAGTGDYNSPLHF. The DNA for the CDR3 is TGCAGTGCTAGAGCGGCCGGGACAGGGGATTATAATTCACCCCTCCACTTT.